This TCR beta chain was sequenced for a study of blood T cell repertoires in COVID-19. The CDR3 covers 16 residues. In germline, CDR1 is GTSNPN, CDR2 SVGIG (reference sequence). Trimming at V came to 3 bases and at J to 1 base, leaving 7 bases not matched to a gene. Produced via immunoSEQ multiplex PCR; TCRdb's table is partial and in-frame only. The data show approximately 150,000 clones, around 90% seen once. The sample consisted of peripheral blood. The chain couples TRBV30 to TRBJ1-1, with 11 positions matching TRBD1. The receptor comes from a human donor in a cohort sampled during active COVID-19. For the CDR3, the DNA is TGTGCCTGGAGGGAGTGGGACAGGGGGGCGAACACTGAAGCTTTCTTT. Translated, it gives CAWREWDRGANTEAFF. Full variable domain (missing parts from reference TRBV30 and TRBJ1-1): SQTIHQWPATLVQPVGSPLSLECTVEGTSNPNLYWYRQAAGRGLQLLFYSVGIGQISSEVPQNLSASRPQDRQFILSSKKLLLSDSGFYLCAWREWDRGANTEAFFGQGTRLTVV.